The 29 T cell receptor beta chains listed next were all sequenced from one sample in a study of blood T cell repertoires in COVID-19. Measured with immunoSEQ multiplex PCR; TCRdb has only the in-frame clones, and not every one. The sample records 200,000 to 250,000 clones, roughly four fifths being singletons. Sequenced input: PBMCs or T cells enriched from blood (not recorded which). The receptors were sampled from a man between 35 and 55 years old who had recovered from COVID-19.

DNA for the CDR3: TGTGCCAGCAGTTCTTTAAACAGGGTGGAAGCTTTCTTT. Its protein is CASSSLNRVEAFF. The V gene is TRBV12-3 or TRBV12-4, the J gene TRBJ1-1; tentatively, D is TRBD1 (6 bases). V lost 4 bases and J 8 bases, leaving 14 bases between the germline ends. The CDR3 loop spans 13 amino acids.

This sequence joins TRBV27 and TRBJ1-2; tentative D call: TRBD1 (6 bases). V shed 5 bases and J shed 8 bases, with 21 bases lying between them. The germline V gene has CDR1 MNHEY and CDR2 SMNVEV (reference sequence). The CDR3 has 15 residues. The CDR3 region is CASSTGLRGLKGYTF. Written as DNA, the CDR3 is TGTGCCAGCAGTACGGGCCTAAGGGGGTTGAAGGGCTACACCTTC.

The chain links TRBV6-1 to TRBJ2-5; TRBD2 aligns across 14 bases. Losses at the gene ends were 2 bases for V and 5 bases for J; bases not matched to a gene: 13. CDR1 is MNHNS and CDR2 is SASEGT in the germline V gene. CDR3 length: 19 residues. The chain's CDR3 is CASSESGLAGGTTGETQYF. CDR3 nucleotides: TGTGCCAGCAGTGAATCAGGACTAGCGGGGGGTACCACCGGGGAGACCCAGTACTTC.

This sequence joins TRBV27 and TRBJ2-7; 7 bases agree with TRBD1. Germline CDR1 and CDR2: MNHEY and SMNVEV (reference sequence). This CDR3 is 14 amino acids long. V dropped 6 bases and J dropped 3; count of bases not matched to a gene: 8. CDR3 amino acids: CASSPGTALYEQYF. For the CDR3, the DNA is TGTGCCAGCAGCCCCGGGACAGCGCTCTACGAGCAGTACTTC.

This clone was seen just once. Other DNA variants within this sample encode the same CDR3. The V gene is TRBV18, the J gene TRBJ2-5, with 7 bases matching TRBD1. This CDR3 has 15 residues. Germline V gene data show CDR1 as KGHSH and CDR2 as LQKENI. With 5 bases clipped from V and 5 bases from J, the junction kept 11 bases outside the gene matches. As DNA, the CDR3 is TGTGCCAGCTCAATGACAAGGGGGCAGACGGAGACCCAGTACTTC. Its protein is CASSMTRGQTETQYF. The full variable domain, its missing parts supplied by reference TRBV18 and TRBJ2-5, is NAGVMQNPRHLVRRRGQEARLRCSPMKGHSHVYWYRQLPEEGLKFMVYLQKENIIDESGMPKERFSAEFPKEGPSILRIQQVVRGDSAAYFCASSMTRGQTETQYFGPGTRLLVL.

This clone appeared once. The chain has TRBV19 and TRBJ1-5; TRBD1 aligns across 7 bases. Germline trimming cut 7 bases from V and 3 bases from J; bases unmatched to any gene: 6. Germline loops: CDR1 LNHDA, CDR2 SQIVND (reference sequence). There are 14 residues in the CDR3. Here the CDR3 reads CASTTGVPNQPQHF. In nucleotides, the CDR3 is TGTGCCAGTACCACAGGGGTTCCCAATCAGCCCCAGCATTTT.

This sequence joins TRBV28 and TRBJ1-2; unclear D gene. The CDR3 is made up of 11 amino acids. Trimming removed 4 bases from V and 7 bases from J, with 7 bases in between. Germline V gene data show CDR1 as MDHEN and CDR2 as SYDVKM. CDR3: CASSYFSGYTF. Written as DNA, the CDR3 is TGTGCCAGCAGTTACTTTTCTGGCTACACCTTC.

The chain uses TRBV18 and TRBJ1-1; D not certain. In germline, CDR1 is KGHSH, CDR2 LQKENI. This CDR3 region has 13 residues. The V end was cut by 3 bases, the J end by 3 bases, with 8 bases between. CDR3 DNA sequence: TGTGCCAGCTCACCGATCGGGGACACTGAAGCTTTCTTT. Translating gives CASSPIGDTEAFF. Looking up the rest from reference TRBV18 and TRBJ1-1 gives the full variable domain: NAGVMQNPRHLVRRRGQEARLRCSPMKGHSHVYWYRQLPEEGLKFMVYLQKENIIDESGMPKERFSAEFPKEGPSILRIQQVVRGDSAAYFCASSPIGDTEAFFGQGTRLTVV.

This clone was observed a single time. The rearrangement links TRBV6-6 to TRBJ2-2; D gene uncertain. The V gene's germline CDR1 is MNHNY and CDR2 SVGAGI (reference sequence). The CDR3 is made up of 12 amino acids. Trimming left V 6 bases short and J 7 bases short, with 9 bases between. CDR3 nucleotide sequence: TGTGCCAGCAGCGGAGCTGGCGGGGAGCTGTTTTTT. Encoded protein: CASSGAGGELFF.

V gene TRBV2 combines with J gene TRBJ1-4, with TRBD1 as a possible D gene (5 bases). The CDR3 length is 16 residues. CDR1 and CDR2 (germline): SNHLY, FYNNEI. V was cut by 5 bases and J by 8 bases, with 21 bases left in between. The CDR3 coding sequence is TGTGCCAGCAGTCCTCTTTCGGGGGTGGAATCGGAAAAACTGTTTTTT. Protein product: CASSPLSGVESEKLFF. The full variable domain, rest sourced from reference TRBV2 and TRBJ1-4, is EPEVTQTPSHQVTQMGQEVILRCVPISNHLYFYWYRQILGQKVEFLVSFYNNEISEKSEIFDDQFSVERPDGSNFTLKIRSTKLEDSAMYFCASSPLSGVESEKLFFGSGTQLSVL.

The chain carries TRBV4-1 and TRBJ2-7; TRBD2 matches 11 bases. The V and J ends lost 1 base and 2 bases, in that order; junction bases with no gene match: 7. This CDR3 has 17 residues. Germline V CDR1 and CDR2: MGHRA, YSYEKL. CDR3 protein: CASSQAHISGGAYEQYF. CDR3 sequence (DNA): TGCGCCAGCAGCCAAGCACACATTAGCGGGGGGGCCTACGAGCAGTACTTC.

V usage is TRBV7-9 and J usage is TRBJ1-4; D remains ambiguous. Germline assignment: CDR1 SEHNR and CDR2 FQNEAQ (reference sequence). CDR3 length equals 14 residues. V gave up 2 bases and J gave up 8 bases, with 12 bases separating them. The CDR3 region is CASSLLGSGEKLFF. The CDR3 DNA follows: TGTGCCAGCAGCTTATTGGGTTCCGGGGAAAAACTGTTTTTT.

V and J are TRBV7-3 and TRBJ2-1, with a weak D call TRBD1 (6 bases). The CDR3 loop spans 15 amino acids. V lost 6 bases and J lost 3, with 15 bases in between. The V gene's germline CDR1 is SGHTA and CDR2 FQGTGA. CDR3 coding DNA: TGTGCCAGCAGTTCCGCCGGGACAATCTACAATGAGCAGTTCTTC. The encoded protein is CASSSAGTIYNEQFF.

As to this clone: The CDR3 does not close with the conserved phenylalanine or tryptophan, likely indicating a read error. The DNA is omitted, as the CDR3 cannot be located on it reliably, and the CDR3 follows TCRdb's listing. The chain carries TRBV25-1 and TRBJ2-7; the table's D gene call, TRBD2, was not cross checked with the DNA. Germline V lookup: CDR1 MGHDK, CDR2 SYGVNS. The CDR3 comprises 12 residues, both ends counted. CDR3 region: CASSQLEEPSTL.

The chain couples TRBV28 to TRBJ2-3; tentatively, D is TRBD2 (5 bases). Germline values: CDR1 MDHEN, CDR2 SYDVKM. V was clipped by 8 bases and J by 0 bases, with 9 bases between them. There are 13 residues in the CDR3. The CDR3 DNA reads TGTGCCAGCCGGGATAGCAGCACAGATACGCAGTATTTT. This sequence encodes CASRDSSTDTQYF. Drawing the rest from reference TRBV28 and TRBJ2-3, the complete variable domain is DVKVTQSSRYLVKRTGEKVFLECVQDMDHENMFWYRQDPGLGLRLIYFSYDVKMKEKGDIPEGYSVSREKKERFSLILESASTNQTSMYLCASRDSSTDTQYFGPGTRLTVL.

This clone showed up just once. V usage is TRBV7-2 and J usage is TRBJ2-3; 9 bases agree with TRBD2. CDR3 length: 15 amino acids. The germline V gene has CDR1 SGHTA and CDR2 FQGNSA. J was trimmed by 5 bases and V by 5 bases; bases with no gene match: 8. DNA for the CDR3: TGTGCCAGCAGCCCAAGCGGGAGGACGGGAGATACGCAGTATTTT. Protein sequence: CASSPSGRTGDTQYF.

The chain carries TRBV13 and TRBJ2-2; D might be TRBD2 (5 bases). Germline assignment: CDR1 PRHDT and CDR2 FYEKMQ (reference sequence). V was trimmed by 5 bases and J by 6 bases, leaving 22 bases between them. The CDR3 runs to 17 residues. CDR3 sequence reads: CASSERWRVQLAGELFF. DNA of the CDR3: TGTGCCAGCAGCGAGAGATGGCGGGTCCAGTTAGCCGGGGAGCTGTTTTTT. Filled out from reference TRBV13 and TRBJ2-2, the complete variable domain reads AAGVIQSPRHLIKEKRETATLKCYPIPRHDTVYWYQQGPGQDPQFLISFYEKMQSDKGSIPDRFSAQQFSDYHSELNMSSLELGDSALYFCASSERWRVQLAGELFFGEGSRLTVL.

The rearrangement links TRBV12-5 to TRBJ2-7, with a possible D match to TRBD2 (5 bases). This CDR3 region has 15 residues. Germline loops: CDR1 LGHNT, CDR2 FRNRAP. Deletions cut 2 bases from V and 6 bases from J, with 17 bases between. The CDR3 nucleotides read TGTGCTAGTGGTTTGAGAGGGCCCCTCGGTGTCGAGCAGTACTTC. The encoded protein is CASGLRGPLGVEQYF.

Details on this clone: Its ends do not fully match the called genes, so a read error is possible. The chain carries TRBV27 and TRBJ1-2, with 10 bases that match TRBD1. Germline V CDR1 and CDR2: MNHEY, SMNVEV (reference sequence). The length of the CDR3 is 16 residues. The chain's CDR3 is CASSPTWDRGNSGYTF. CDR3 sequence (DNA): TGTGCCAGCAGTCCCACGTGGGACAGGGGAAACTCTGGCTACACCTTC.

J is TRBJ2-7 and V is TRBV10-1; maybe TRBD2 (5 bases). Germline V lookup: CDR1 WNHNN, CDR2 SYGVQD (reference sequence). The CDR3 consists of 11 residues. Trimming cost V 4 bases and J 8 bases, with 9 bases left between them. CDR3 bases: TGCGCCAGCAGTGTGGCTAGCCAGCAGTACTTC. It encodes CASSVASQQYF.

This clone appeared a single time. The chain couples TRBV7-9 to TRBJ1-4, with 7 bases matching TRBD1. The CDR3 is 15 residues long. Germline V lookup: CDR1 SEHNR, CDR2 FQNEAQ (reference sequence). The trim removed 4 bases at V and 8 bases at J, leaving 10 bases unmatched. The DNA for the CDR3 is TGTGCCAGCAGCTCAGCCGACAGGGTCGGCGAAAAACTGTTTTTT. Residues: CASSSADRVGEKLFF.

This clone was counted a few times. The chain combines TRBV19 with TRBJ1-5; 8 bases match TRBD1. This CDR3 region has 13 residues. Germline V gives CDR1 LNHDA, CDR2 SQIVND (reference sequence). Unmatched junction bases numbered 3, after V lost 6 bases and J lost 5 bases. The CDR3 reads CASSPTGDQPQHF. Written as DNA, the CDR3 is TGTGCCAGTAGCCCGACAGGGGATCAGCCCCAGCATTTT.

This clone was observed at least ten times. The CDR3 protein is CASSLGAELYEQYF. CDR3 nucleotides: TGTGCCAGCAGCTTGGGTGCGGAACTCTACGAGCAGTACTTC. J is TRBJ2-7 and V is TRBV5-4; D remains ambiguous. The CDR3 runs 14 residues. Trimming stripped 0 bases from V and 3 bases from J, with 10 bases between. The germline gives CDR1 SGHNT, CDR2 YYREEE (reference sequence).

CDR3 nucleotide sequence: TGTGCCAGCAGCCTACGGGCGCCTAGCGGTAACTACGAGCAGTACTTC. As protein: CASSLRAPSGNYEQYF. The genes are TRBV3-1 (or the pseudogene TRBV3-2) and TRBJ2-7, with TRBD2 matching 7 bases. The CDR3 covers 16 residues. The germline CDR1 and CDR2 sequences are LGHDT and YNNKEL (reference sequence). V lost 4 bases to trimming and J lost 3 bases; unmatched junction nucleotides: 12.

The chain uses TRBV10-3 and TRBJ1-2, with D possibly matching TRBD1 (6 bases). V gave up 0 bases and J gave up 6 bases, with 11 bases separating them. Per germline, CDR1 ENHRY and CDR2 SYGVKD. The CDR3 contains 14 residues. As DNA, the CDR3 is TGTGCCATCAGTGAGTCGCAGGGGTGGGATGGCTACACCTTC. This gives the protein CAISESQGWDGYTF.

The rearrangement links TRBV3-1 (or the pseudogene TRBV3-2) to TRBJ1-6, with D hard to call. Trimming took 1 base from V and 9 from J, leaving 13 bases between them. The CDR3 sequence is 15 residues long. Germline values: CDR1 LGHDT, CDR2 YNNKEL (reference sequence). CDR3 in amino acids: CASSQVGGLGSPLHF. In DNA, the CDR3 is TGTGCCAGCAGCCAAGTAGGAGGGTTGGGTTCACCCCTCCACTTT.

This clone occurred a few times. The chain uses TRBV2 and TRBJ1-2, with D unclear. Germline values: CDR1 SNHLY, CDR2 FYNNEI. The CDR3 contains 10 residues. V gave up 6 bases and J gave up 5 bases, with 4 bases separating them. CDR3 sequence (DNA): TGTGCCAGCAGGGCATATGGCTACACCTTC. This gives the protein CASRAYGYTF. Filled out from reference TRBV2 and TRBJ1-2, the complete variable domain reads EPEVTQTPSHQVTQMGQEVILRCVPISNHLYFYWYRQILGQKVEFLVSFYNNEISEKSEIFDDQFSVERPDGSNFTLKIRSTKLEDSAMYFCASRAYGYTFGSGTRLTVV.

This chain links TRBV6-5 with TRBJ2-2; D is possibly TRBD2 (5 bases). Trimming took 6 bases from V and 2 from J, leaving 10 bases between them. The CDR3 length is 14 residues. Germline lookup yields CDR1 MNHEY and CDR2 SVGAGI. The CDR3 sequence is CASRIGLNTGELFF. The CDR3 region has the DNA TGTGCCAGCAGGATAGGACTCAACACCGGGGAGCTGTTTTTT.

The rearrangement links TRBV7-3 to TRBJ1-1; D possibly corresponds to TRBD1 (5 bases). Germline CDR1 reads SGHTA; CDR2 reads FQGTGA. The ends were cut back, 5 bases at V and 4 bases at J, with 14 bases in the middle. This CDR3 has 14 residues. This chain's CDR3 is CASSPQHRPTEAFF. In DNA, the CDR3 is TGTGCCAGCAGCCCTCAGCACAGGCCCACTGAAGCTTTCTTT.